These 5 T cell receptor beta chains share one sample of origin, sequenced in a study of blood T cells in healthy people across ages. Then a second PCR, running roughly 6 to 11 cycles, was carried out with a sample-barcoded 5' primer and a J-beta primer mix. TCRdb independently ran MiXCR on the 5' RACE reads; one entry per CDR3 protein. The sample has about 900,000 distinct CDR3 sequences; 60% to 80% are singletons. Sequencing was performed on blood. The origin of the receptors is a man between 25 and 39 years old in good health.

The rearrangement uses TRBV6-2 or TRBV6-3 and TRBJ1-2, with D perhaps TRBD1 (6 bases). The CDR3 extends over 14 amino acids. Per the germline V gene, CDR1 is MNHEY and CDR2 is SVGEGT. Trimming removed 6 bases at V and 8 bases at J, with 19 bases between. CDR3 amino acids: CASSPHQGPLGYTF. CDR3 in DNA: TGTGCCAGCAGCCCTCACCAGGGGCCGCTCGGCTACACCTTC.

The J gene is TRBJ2-5, the V gene TRBV10-3; either TRBD1 or TRBD2 may fit D (6 bases each). The CDR3 runs to 15 residues. V lost 3 bases and J 11 bases, leaving 22 bases between the germline ends. Germline CDR1 is ENHRY and CDR2 is SYGVKD. The CDR3 region is CAISDQGRSSREQYF. DNA of the CDR3: TGTGCCATCAGTGATCAGGGGAGATCCTCTCGGGAGCAGTACTTC.

This clonotype was counted a few times. This sequence joins TRBV5-5 and TRBJ2-3; tentative D call: TRBD1 (6 bases). This CDR3 has 15 residues. V was cut by 4 bases and J by 0 bases, with 12 bases left in between. Germline values: CDR1 SGHKS, CDR2 YYEKEE (reference sequence). The CDR3 DNA follows: TGTGCCAGCAGCCGGGGACAAACTAGCACAGATACGCAGTATTTT. This encodes CASSRGQTSTDTQYF.

This clonotype was observed once. The genes are TRBV3-1 and TRBJ2-3; maybe TRBD2 (5 bases). In germline, CDR1 is LGHDT, CDR2 YNNKEL (reference sequence). This CDR3 has 14 amino acids. V lost 0 bases, J lost 4 bases, and 8 bases lay in between. CDR3 bases: TGTGCCAGCAGCCAAGACCCTAGCTCAGATACGCAGTATTTT. Its translation: CASSQDPSSDTQYF.

This clonotype turned up a few times. The V call is TRBV4-3, the J call TRBJ1-6; D gene unclear. Germline V CDR1 and CDR2: LGHNA, YSLEER. The V end lost 0 bases, the J end lost 7 bases, and 7 bases lay between the germline ends. The CDR3 sequence is 14 residues long. Written as DNA, the CDR3 is TGCGCCAGCAGCCAAGATCGGGCGAATTCACCCCTCCACTTT. Translating gives CASSQDRANSPLHF.